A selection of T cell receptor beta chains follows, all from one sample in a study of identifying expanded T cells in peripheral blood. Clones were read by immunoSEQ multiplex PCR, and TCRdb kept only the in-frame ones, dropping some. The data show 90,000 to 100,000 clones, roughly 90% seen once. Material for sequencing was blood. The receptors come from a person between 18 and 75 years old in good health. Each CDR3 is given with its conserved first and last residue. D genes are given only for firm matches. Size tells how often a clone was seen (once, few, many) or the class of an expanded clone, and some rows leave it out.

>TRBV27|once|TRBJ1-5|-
TGTGCCAGCAGTTATTCCCCAGGTCAGCCCCAGCATTTT
CASSYSPGQPQHF
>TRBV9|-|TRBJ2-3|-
TGTGCCAGCAGCGTAGGGGGCCGCACAGATACGCAGTATTTT
CASSVGGRTDTQYF
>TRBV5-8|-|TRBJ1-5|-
TGTGCCAGCAGCTTTCCAGGACGCCCTTGGGGCAATCAGCCCCAGCATTTT
CASSFPGRPWGNQPQHF
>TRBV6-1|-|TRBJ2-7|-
TGTGCCAGTACTGAGAGCTCCTACGAGCAGTACTTC
CASTESSYEQYF
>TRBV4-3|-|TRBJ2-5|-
TGCGCCAGCAGCCAAGAGACCCAGTACTTC
CASSQETQYF
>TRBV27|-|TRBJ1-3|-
TGTGCCAGCAGTTTGGCGTACGAGGGCCCGGGGGACACCATATATTTT
CASSLAYEGPGDTIYF
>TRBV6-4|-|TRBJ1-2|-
TGTGCCAGCAGGGCCGTCCCGGGCTACACCTTC
CASRAVPGYTF
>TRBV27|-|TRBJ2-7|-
TGTGCCAGCAGTTTATTTGGTCCGCTAGAGCAGTACTTC
CASSLFGPLEQYF
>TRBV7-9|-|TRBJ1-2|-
TGTGCCAGCAGCTCGAGCCACTCTAACTATGGCTACACCTTC
CASSSSHSNYGYTF
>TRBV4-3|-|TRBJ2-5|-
TGCGCCAGCAGCCAAGATGGAAGGGGGCAAGAGACCCAGTACTTC
CASSQDGRGQETQYF
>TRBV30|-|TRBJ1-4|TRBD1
TGTGCCTGCCTGTGGACAGGGACTAATGAAAAACTGTTTTTT
CACLWTGTNEKLFF
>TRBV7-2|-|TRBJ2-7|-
TGTGCCAGCAGCTCGCCGCCCACTAGCTCCGAGCAGTACTTC
CASSSPPTSSEQYF
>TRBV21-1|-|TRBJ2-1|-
TGTGCCAGCAGCAAAGTAAGGACTAGCGGGAGATACAATGAGCAGTTCTTC
CASSKVRTSGRYNEQFF
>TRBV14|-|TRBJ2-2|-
TGTGCCAGCAGCCAGCGGGGCGTAATGAACACCGGGGAGCTGTTTTTT
CASSQRGVMNTGELFF
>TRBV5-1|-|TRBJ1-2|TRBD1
TGCGCCAGCAGCTTGGCCGGGACAGGGGGCGGCTACACCTTC
CASSLAGTGGGYTF
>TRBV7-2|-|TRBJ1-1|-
TGTGCCAGCAGCCCACTGACAACTAACACTGAAGCTTTCTTT
CASSPLTTNTEAFF
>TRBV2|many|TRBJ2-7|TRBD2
TGTGCCAGCAGTGAGCAGGCGGGAGGGCCCTACGAGCAGTACTTC
CASSEQAGGPYEQYF
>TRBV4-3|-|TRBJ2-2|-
TGCGCCAGCAGCCCAATGACCGGGGAGCTGTTTTTT
CASSPMTGELFF
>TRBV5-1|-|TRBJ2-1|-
TGCGCCAGCAGCTTGGACGGGGTGAATGAGCAGTTCTTC
CASSLDGVNEQFF
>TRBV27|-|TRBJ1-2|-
TGTGCCAGCAGTTTAGGGGACCCAAGGGGCTATGGCTACACCTTC
CASSLGDPRGYGYTF
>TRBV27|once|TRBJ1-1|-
TGTGCCAGCAGCTTGAGGGGGAACACTGAAGCTTTCTTT
CASSLRGNTEAFF
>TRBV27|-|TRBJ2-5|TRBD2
TGTGCCAGCAGTTTTACCGGGACTAGCGGAAACCAAGAGACCCAGTACTTC
CASSFTGTSGNQETQYF
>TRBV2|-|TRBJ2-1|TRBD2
TGTGCCAGCAGTCCCCGCCGGCAGACTAGCGGGGGGCGCAGGGGTGAGCAGTTCTTC
CASSPRRQTSGGRRGEQFF
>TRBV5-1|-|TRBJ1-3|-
TGCGCCAGCAGCTTGGCAGGCTCTGGAAACACCATATATTTT
CASSLAGSGNTIYF
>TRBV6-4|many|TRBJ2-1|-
TGTGCCAGCAGTGACTCCTCGGGCTCCTACAATGAGCAGTTCTTC
CASSDSSGSYNEQFF
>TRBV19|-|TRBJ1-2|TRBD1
TGTGCCAGTAGCAGCATACAGGGGTCCTATGGCTACACCTTC
CASSSIQGSYGYTF
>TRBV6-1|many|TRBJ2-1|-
TGTGCCAGCAGTGAATCTGTCCTCTACTACAATGAGCAGTTCTTC
CASSESVLYYNEQFF
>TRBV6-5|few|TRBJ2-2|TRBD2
TGTGCCAGCAGATCACTAGCGGGGGACACCGGGGAGCTGTTTTTT
CASRSLAGDTGELFF
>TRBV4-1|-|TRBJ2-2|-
TGCGCCAGCAGCCGGCAGGGAGTCACCGGGGAGCTGTTTTTT
CASSRQGVTGELFF
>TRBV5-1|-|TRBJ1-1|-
TGCGCCAGCAGCCCTGAGGGCCCAGGGGTGAACACTGAAGCTTTCTTT
CASSPEGPGVNTEAFF
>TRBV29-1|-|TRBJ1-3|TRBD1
TGCAGCGCCTCCGGGACAGGGGCCCTTAGGGCTGGAAACACCATATATTTT
CSASGTGALRAGNTIYF
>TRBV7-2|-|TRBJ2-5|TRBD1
TGTGCCAGCAGCTCACAGGGGGCTAGGGAGACCCAGTACTTC
CASSSQGARETQYF
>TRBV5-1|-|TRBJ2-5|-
TGCGCCAGCGGGCGTACTGAGACCCAGTACTTC
CASGRTETQYF
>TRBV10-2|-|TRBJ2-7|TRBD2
TGCGCCAGCAGTGGGGACCGGGGGGACGAGCAGTACTTC
CASSGDRGDEQYF
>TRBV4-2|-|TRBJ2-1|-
TGTGCCAGCAGCCAAGAGTCTAAAGATGTTGAGCAGTTCTTC
CASSQESKDVEQFF
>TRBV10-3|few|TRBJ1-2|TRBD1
TGTGCCATCAGCCCGACAGGGGCGAGGGGAGATGGCTACACCTTC
CAISPTGARGDGYTF
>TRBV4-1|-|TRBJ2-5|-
TGCGCCAGCAGCCAGATCCCCGGTACCCAGTACTTC
CASSQIPGTQYF
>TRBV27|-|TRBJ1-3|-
TGTGCCAGCAGTTTAGCAGTTTCTGGAAACACCATATATTTT
CASSLAVSGNTIYF
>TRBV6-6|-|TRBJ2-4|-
TGTGCCAGCGGAAATAAAAACATTCAGTACTTC
CASGNKNIQYF
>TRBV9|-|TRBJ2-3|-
TGTGCCAGCAGCGGGGGGGGCGCAGATACGCAGTATTTT
CASSGGGADTQYF
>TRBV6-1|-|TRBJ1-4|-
TGTGCCAGCAGTGAAATGGAGGGGCATGGTGAAAAACTGTTTTTT
CASSEMEGHGEKLFF
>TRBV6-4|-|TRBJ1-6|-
TGTGCCAGCAGTGACTCCTTTTCGAACGGTTCACCCCTCCACTTT
CASSDSFSNGSPLHF
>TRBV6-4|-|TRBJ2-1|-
TGTGCCAGCAGTGACTCGGGGGGTGGGGATGAGCAGTTCTTC
CASSDSGGGDEQFF
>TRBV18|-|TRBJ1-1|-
TGTGCCAGCTCACCACGAGGCGGTGGGAACACTGAAGCTTTCTTT
CASSPRGGGNTEAFF
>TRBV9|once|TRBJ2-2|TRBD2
TGTGCCAGCAGCGGAGGGCTAGCGGGGGCCGTCACCGGGGAGCTGTTTTTT
CASSGGLAGAVTGELFF
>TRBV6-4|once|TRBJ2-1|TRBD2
TGTGCCAGCAGCCCCGGGACTAGCGGTAGGAATGAGCAGTTCTTC
CASSPGTSGRNEQFF
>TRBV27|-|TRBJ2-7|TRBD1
TGTGCCAGCAGGACAGGGGGTACCGAGCAGTACTTC
CASRTGGTEQYF
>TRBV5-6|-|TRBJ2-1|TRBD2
TGTGCCAGCAGCTTGGTGGCCGGCGGGGGGGCCTTTTCGATCAATGAGCAGTTCTTC
CASSLVAGGGAFSINEQFF
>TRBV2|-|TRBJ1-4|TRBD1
TGTGCCAGCAGTTTGACAGGGGGGCGTGAAAAACTGTTTTTT
CASSLTGGREKLFF
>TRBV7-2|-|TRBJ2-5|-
TGTGCCAGCAGCCCCGGACTTGCTCAAGAGACCCAGTACTTC
CASSPGLAQETQYF
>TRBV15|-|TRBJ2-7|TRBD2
TGTGCCACCAGCAGAGAAGCCGCGGGAGCCTACGAGCAGTACTTC
CATSREAAGAYEQYF
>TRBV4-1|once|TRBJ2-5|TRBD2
TGCGCCAGCAGCCAATCATGGGCGGGGGGTCAAGAGACCCAGTACTTC
CASSQSWAGGQETQYF
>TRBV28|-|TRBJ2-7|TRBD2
TGTGCCAGCAGTTTCCGGACTAGCGGGAGCCTCGGGGGCGAGCAGTACTTC
CASSFRTSGSLGGEQYF